This record concerns one TCR beta chain sequence. This sample was taken from a study of blood T cells in healthy people across ages. CDR1 and CDR2 (germline): LNHNV, YYDKDF (reference sequence). V was cut by 5 bases and J by 2 bases, with 7 bases left in between. The CDR3 covers 13 residues. Primers used in a second PCR of roughly 6 to 11 cycles were a sample-barcoded 5' primer and a J-beta primer mix. TCRdb fed the 5' RACE reads into MiXCR, producing one record per CDR3 protein. The repertoire holds over 1,200,000 distinct CDR3 sequences, with roughly 60% as singletons. This TCR was sampled from a man between 18 and 35 years old in good health. This chain joins TRBV15 and TRBJ2-1; no clear D. Sample: blood. CDR3 DNA: TGTGCCACCAGCCTGGAGACCTACAATGAGCAGTTCTTC. Translation: CATSLETYNEQFF. Full variable domain (missing parts from reference TRBV15 and TRBJ2-1): DAMVIQNPRYQVTQFGKPVTLSCSQTLNHNVMYWYQQKSSQAPKLLFHYYDKDFNNEADTPDNFQSRRPNTSFCFLDIRSPGLGDTAMYLCATSLETYNEQFFGPGTRLTVL.